This record covers a single T cell receptor (beta chain). TCRdb keeps only in-frame clones here, not all; method: immunoSEQ multiplex PCR. Of more than 200,000 clones in the sample, around 88% are singletons; the top ten hold approximately 2%. Trimming removed 5 bases from V and 4 bases from J, with 14 bases in between. This CDR3 spans 14 amino acids. Germline V gene lookup returns CDR1 KGHSH and CDR2 LQKENI. The record originates from a study of blood T cell repertoires in COVID-19. Whole-study context: Acute and convalescent COVID-19 samples came from the United States, Italy and Spain.

This TCR was sampled from a man aged 25-45 years with active or convalescent COVID-19. The sample was peripheral blood. This chain links TRBV18 with TRBJ1-2; D is perhaps TRBD1 (5 bases). CDR3 protein: CASSSQGTSYGYTF. The DNA of the CDR3 is TGTGCCAGCTCATCTCAGGGTACCAGCTATGGCTACACCTTC.